This passage covers 9 T cell receptor beta chains from one sample sequenced in a study of cytomegalovirus exposure and HLA in healthy donors. The PCR contained 60 Vbeta and 13 Jbeta primers. Some clones are missing from TCRdb's copy, which holds only in-frame ones; the method was immunoSEQ multiplex PCR. The sample carries around 180,000 clones, 70% to 90% recorded once. The sample comprised PBMCs. Every receptor here comes from a male donor in good health and CMV-seronegative.

The J gene is TRBJ1-3, the V gene TRBV28; TRBD1 might be the D (6 bases). V was clipped by 2 bases and J by 0 bases, with 11 bases between them. The germline gives CDR1 MDHEN, CDR2 SYDVKM. The CDR3 extends over 16 amino acids. DNA for the CDR3: TGTGCCAGCAGTTTACGGGGACACAACTCTGGAAACACCATATATTTT. Translating gives CASSLRGHNSGNTIYF.

This clone came up a few times. The rearrangement links TRBV7-6 to TRBJ1-5; a possible D gene is TRBD1 (5 bases). The germline gives CDR1 SGHVS, CDR2 FNYEAQ. The ends were cut back, 4 bases at V and 2 bases at J, with 18 bases in the middle. The CDR3 loop spans 17 amino acids. The CDR3 region has the DNA TGTGCCAGCAGCTCATCTACAGGCCAAAAGGGCAATCAGCCCCAGCATTTT. Its translation: CASSSSTGQKGNQPQHF.

The genes are TRBV21-1 and TRBJ2-5; the table gives TRBD1 as D, unverified against the DNA. TRBV21-1 is a pseudogene segment. The CDR3 totals 19 residues. The CDR3 is CASSKGRRCDSPSAETQYF. CDR3 nucleotides: TGTGCCAGCAGCAAAGGGAGACGTTGCGACAGCCCGAGCGCCGAGACCCAGTACTTC.

A single count supports this clone. The gene calls are TRBV28 and TRBJ2-7, with D perhaps matching TRBD1 (5 bases). V gave up 3 bases and J gave up 6 bases, with 21 bases separating them. Looked up from germline, CDR1 is MDHEN and CDR2 is SYDVKM. The CDR3 has 16 amino acids. CDR3 bases: TGTGCCAGCAGTTTCCTGCTCCCCGGCAGGGAACGCGAGCAGTACTTC. Translated, it gives CASSFLLPGREREQYF.

The chain links TRBV4-1 to TRBJ2-3; 8 bases match TRBD2. Germline V gene lookup returns CDR1 MGHRA and CDR2 YSYEKL. The CDR3 is 14 amino acids. V lost 4 bases and J lost 4; bases outside the gene matches: 4. The CDR3 bases are TGCGCCAGCAGCCTGGCGGGAGGCGCAGATACGCAGTATTTT. It specifies CASSLAGGADTQYF.

The chain has TRBV10-3 and TRBJ1-5, with 10 bases lining up with TRBD1. After removal of 6 bases from V and 2 bases from J, the junction contained 16 bases not matched to a gene. This CDR3 has 19 residues. The germline gives CDR1 ENHRY, CDR2 SYGVKD. CDR3 amino acids: CAIRRHIDRGPKGNQPQHF. The CDR3, as DNA: TGTGCCATCAGACGACACATCGACAGGGGGCCGAAGGGCAATCAGCCCCAGCATTTT.

This chain connects TRBV5-1 to TRBJ2-1; 8 bases align to TRBD2. The J segment lost 3 bases and the V segment lost 0 bases, leaving 5 bases of the junction unmatched. The CDR3 length is 16 residues. CDR1 is SGHRS and CDR2 is YFSETQ in the germline V gene. The CDR3 sequence is CASSLVGGAGYNEQFF. CDR3 DNA: TGCGCCAGCAGCTTGGTCGGGGGGGCGGGCTACAATGAGCAGTTCTTC. The full variable domain, completed using reference TRBV5-1 and TRBJ2-1, is KAGVTQTPRYLIKTRGQQVTLSCSPISGHRSVSWYQQTPGQGLQFLFEYFSETQRNKGNFPGRFSGRQFSNSRSEMNVSTLELGDSALYLCASSLVGGAGYNEQFFGPGTRLTVL.

A few counts support this clone. The chain carries TRBV7-6 and TRBJ1-4; TRBD1 aligns across 7 bases. Germline CDR1 SGHVS, CDR2 FNYEAQ. V trimming: 1 base; J trimming: 7 bases; junction bases outside the gene matches: 6. This CDR3 spans 15 amino acids. This CDR3 reads CASSLVGQGGEKLFF. As DNA, the CDR3 is TGTGCCAGCAGCTTAGTTGGGCAGGGGGGTGAAAAACTGTTTTTT.

In its sample, this clone was seen a few times. This rearrangement joins TRBV4-3 to TRBJ1-4; D gene uncertain. V was pared by 0 bases and J by 9 bases, with 14 bases between. CDR3 length: 15 residues. CDR1 LGHNA and CDR2 YSLEER come from the germline V gene. As DNA, the CDR3 is TGCGCCAGCAGCCAAGATCCAGGCCCCAATAAAAAACTGTTTTTT. Translation: CASSQDPGPNKKLFF.